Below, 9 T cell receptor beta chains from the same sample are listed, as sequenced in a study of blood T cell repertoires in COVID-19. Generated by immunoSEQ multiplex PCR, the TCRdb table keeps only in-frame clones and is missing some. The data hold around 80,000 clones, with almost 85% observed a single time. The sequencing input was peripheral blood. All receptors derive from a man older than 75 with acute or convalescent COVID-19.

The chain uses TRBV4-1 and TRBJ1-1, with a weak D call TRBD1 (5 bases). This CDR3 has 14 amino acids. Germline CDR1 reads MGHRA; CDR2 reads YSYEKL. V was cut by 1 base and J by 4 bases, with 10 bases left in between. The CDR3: CASSQGRGGTEAFF. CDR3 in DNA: TGCGCCAGCAGCCAAGGAAGGGGTGGCACTGAAGCTTTCTTT.

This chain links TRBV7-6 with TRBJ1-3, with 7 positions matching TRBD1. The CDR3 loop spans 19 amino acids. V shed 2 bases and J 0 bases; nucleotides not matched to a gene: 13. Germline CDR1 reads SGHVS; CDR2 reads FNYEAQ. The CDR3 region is CASSLSPRTGTVSGNTIYF. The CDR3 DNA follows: TGTGCCAGCAGCTTAAGCCCAAGAACCGGGACAGTCTCTGGAAACACCATATATTTT.

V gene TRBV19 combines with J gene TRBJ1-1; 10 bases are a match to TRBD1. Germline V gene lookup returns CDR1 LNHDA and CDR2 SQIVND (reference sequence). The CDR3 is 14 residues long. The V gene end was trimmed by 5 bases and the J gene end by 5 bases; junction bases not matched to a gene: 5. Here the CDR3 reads CASSSDRGETEAFF. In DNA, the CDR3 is TGTGCCAGTAGTTCGGACAGGGGGGAGACTGAAGCTTTCTTT.

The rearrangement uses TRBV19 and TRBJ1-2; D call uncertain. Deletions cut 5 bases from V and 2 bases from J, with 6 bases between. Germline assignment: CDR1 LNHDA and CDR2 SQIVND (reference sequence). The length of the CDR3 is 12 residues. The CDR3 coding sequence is TGTGCCAGTAGTTACACCAACTATGGCTACACCTTC. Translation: CASSYTNYGYTF.

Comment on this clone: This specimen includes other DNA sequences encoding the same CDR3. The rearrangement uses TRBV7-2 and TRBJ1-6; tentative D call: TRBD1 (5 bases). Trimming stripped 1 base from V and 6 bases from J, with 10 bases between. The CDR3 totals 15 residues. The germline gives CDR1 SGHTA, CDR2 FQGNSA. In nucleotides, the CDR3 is TGTGCCAGCAGCTTAGGGCCCGGGGGTAATTCACCCCTCCACTTT. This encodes CASSLGPGGNSPLHF.

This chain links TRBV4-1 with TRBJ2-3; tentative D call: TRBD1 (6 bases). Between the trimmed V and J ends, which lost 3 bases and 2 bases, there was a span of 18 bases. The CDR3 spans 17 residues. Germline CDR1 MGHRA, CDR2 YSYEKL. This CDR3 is CASSQTQGWEYTDTQYF. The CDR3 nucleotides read TGCGCCAGCAGCCAGACCCAGGGGTGGGAATACACAGATACGCAGTATTTT.

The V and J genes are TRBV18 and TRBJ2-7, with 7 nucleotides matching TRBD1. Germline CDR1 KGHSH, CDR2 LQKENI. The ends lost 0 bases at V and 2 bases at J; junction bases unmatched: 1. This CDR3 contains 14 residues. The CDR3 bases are TGTGCCAGCTCACCACCGGGACAGCCCTACGAGCAGTACTTC. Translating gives CASSPPGQPYEQYF.

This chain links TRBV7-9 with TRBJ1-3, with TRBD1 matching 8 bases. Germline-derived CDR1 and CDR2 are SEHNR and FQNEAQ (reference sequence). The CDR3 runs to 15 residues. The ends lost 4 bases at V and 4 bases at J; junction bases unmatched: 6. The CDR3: CASSSQGVSGNTIYF. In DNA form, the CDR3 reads TGTGCCAGCAGCTCACAGGGGGTGTCGGGAAACACCATATATTTT.

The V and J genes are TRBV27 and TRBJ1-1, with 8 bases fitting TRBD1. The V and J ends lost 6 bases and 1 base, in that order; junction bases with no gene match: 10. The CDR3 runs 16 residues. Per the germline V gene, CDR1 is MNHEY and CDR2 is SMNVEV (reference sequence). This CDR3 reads CASSQEWTGRNTEAFF. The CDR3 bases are TGTGCCAGCAGCCAGGAATGGACAGGGAGGAACACTGAAGCTTTCTTT.